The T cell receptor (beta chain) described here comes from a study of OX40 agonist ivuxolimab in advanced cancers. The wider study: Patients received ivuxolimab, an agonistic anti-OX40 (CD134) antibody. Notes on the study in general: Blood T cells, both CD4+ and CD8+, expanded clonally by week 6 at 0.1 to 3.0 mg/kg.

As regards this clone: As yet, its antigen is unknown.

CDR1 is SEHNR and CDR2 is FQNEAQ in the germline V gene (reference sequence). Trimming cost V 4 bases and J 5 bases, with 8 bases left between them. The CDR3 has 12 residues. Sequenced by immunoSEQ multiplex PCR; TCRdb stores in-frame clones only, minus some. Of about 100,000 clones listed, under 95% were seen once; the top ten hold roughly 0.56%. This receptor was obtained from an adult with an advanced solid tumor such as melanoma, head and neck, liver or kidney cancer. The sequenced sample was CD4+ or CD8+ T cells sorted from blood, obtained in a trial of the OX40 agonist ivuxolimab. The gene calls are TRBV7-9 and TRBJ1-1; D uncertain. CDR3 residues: CASSYGGTEAFF. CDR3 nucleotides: TGTGCCAGCAGCTACGGAGGGACTGAAGCTTTCTTT.